These 14 T cell receptor beta chains share one sample of origin, sequenced in a study of regulatory T cells in long-lasting Graves disease. The time point: persistent/refractory GD, antithyroid drugs over 5 years with positive TRAb. TCR sequences were obtained from RNA taken from PBMCs. Both iRepertoire HTBI primers and Arm-PCR of CDR3 regions were used to build the TCR beta libraries. A single record per CDR3 protein comes from TCRdb applying MiXCR to the multiplex PCR reads. The repertoire holds 300,000 to 500,000 distinct CDR3 sequences, with under 25% as singletons. The source material was peripheral blood mononuclear cells (PBMCs), sampled when the disease was refractory, from a patient treated with antithyroid drugs. These TCRs come from a female donor with Graves disease.

This clonotype was seen ten or more times. The rearrangement uses TRBV12-3 or TRBV12-4 and TRBJ1-1; D uncertain. The CDR3 runs 14 residues. Trimming removed 5 bases at V and 5 bases at J, with 15 bases between. In nucleotides, the CDR3 is TGTGCCAGCAGTCTAGGGCCAATTGGGACTGAAGCTTTCTTT. Protein: CASSLGPIGTEAFF.

The genes are TRBV10-3 and TRBJ2-7; TRBD1 agrees at 7 bases. Trimming removed 0 bases from V and 0 bases from J; junction bases left unmatched: 2. In germline, CDR1 is ENHRY, CDR2 SYGVKD. The CDR3 has 15 residues. The DNA of the CDR3 is TGTGCCATCAGTGAGTCGTCAGGGGGCTCCTACGAGCAGTACTTC. This encodes CAISESSGGSYEQYF.

V gene TRBV20-1 combines with J gene TRBJ2-7; D tentatively fits TRBD1 or TRBD2 (7 bases each). CDR1 is DFQATT and CDR2 is SNEGSKA in the germline V gene (reference sequence). This CDR3 is built from 15 residues. The V end was cut by 0 bases, the J end by 3 bases, with 15 bases between. CDR3 loop: CSARDDREGFYEQYF. The CDR3 DNA is TGCAGTGCTAGAGACGACAGGGAGGGCTTCTACGAGCAGTACTTC.

This clonotype occurred many times. The J gene is TRBJ1-2, the V gene TRBV20-1; D may be TRBD1 (6 bases). Germline values: CDR1 DFQATT, CDR2 SNEGSKA (reference sequence). V was shortened by 3 bases and J by 3 bases, with 14 bases between the two germline ends. The CDR3 has 14 residues. CDR3 amino acids: CSASLTGRDYGYTF. CDR3 nucleotide sequence: TGCAGTGCTAGCTTGACAGGAAGGGACTATGGCTACACCTTC.

The chain combines TRBV6-2 or TRBV6-3 with TRBJ1-1; tentatively, D is TRBD1 (5 bases). The CDR3 has 13 residues. V was clipped by 5 bases and J by 6 bases, with 13 bases between them. Germline V gene sequence: CDR1 MNHEY, CDR2 SVGEGT. CDR3 sequence: CASSESETAEAFF. Here the CDR3 DNA reads TGTGCCAGCAGTGAAAGCGAGACAGCTGAAGCTTTCTTT.

This chain links TRBV6-2 or TRBV6-3 with TRBJ1-1; the match to TRBD1 covers 7 bases. This CDR3 comprises 12 residues. The trim removed 8 bases at V and 4 bases at J, leaving 4 bases unmatched. Germline loops: CDR1 MNHEY, CDR2 SVGEGT. CDR3 residues: CASYRGGTEAFF. The CDR3 DNA reads TGTGCCAGCTACAGGGGCGGCACTGAAGCTTTCTTT.

This sequence joins TRBV7-2 and TRBJ2-3; 7 nucleotides match TRBD2. Germline CDR1 SGHTA, CDR2 FQGNSA. The CDR3 runs 15 residues. J was trimmed by 2 bases and V by 7 bases; bases with no gene match: 9. CDR3 region: CASTPFQRDTDTQYF. DNA for the CDR3: TGTGCCAGCACCCCTTTCCAGCGGGACACAGATACGCAGTATTTT.

The V call is TRBV20-1, the J call TRBJ1-1; 8 nucleotides line up with TRBD1. CDR1 and CDR2 (germline): DFQATT, SNEGSKA (reference sequence). V lost 5 bases and J lost 6; bases outside the gene matches: 8. The length of the CDR3 is 13 residues. The CDR3, as DNA: TGCAGTGCTCCGCGAACAGGGGGATCTGAAGCTTTCTTT. Translation gives CSAPRTGGSEAFF.

The J gene is TRBJ1-3, the V gene TRBV5-1; a weak D match, TRBD1 (5 bases). Trimming pared 2 bases from V and 4 bases from J, leaving 13 bases between. From germline, CDR1 is SGHRS and CDR2 YFSETQ. CDR3 length equals 15 residues. Here the CDR3 DNA reads TGCGCCAGCAGCTTCGTGGGGGGAGAGGGAAACACCATATATTTT. Translating gives CASSFVGGEGNTIYF.

This rearrangement joins TRBV4-2 to TRBJ1-5; possibly TRBD1 for D (6 bases). This CDR3 region has 16 residues. CDR1 LGHNA and CDR2 YNFKEQ come from the germline V gene. Trimming pared 4 bases from V and 2 bases from J, leaving 15 bases between. Here the CDR3 DNA reads TGTGCCAGCAGCCCCGAGGAGGGGGGCGGCAATCAGCCCCAGCATTTT. Amino acids: CASSPEEGGGNQPQHF.

This clonotype showed up just a few times. V gene TRBV12-5 combines with J gene TRBJ2-7; 7 nucleotides align to TRBD1. The CDR3 covers 17 residues. Per the germline V gene, CDR1 is LGHNT and CDR2 is FRNRAP. Trimming removed 7 bases from V and 4 bases from J; junction bases left unmatched: 19. The CDR3 region is CASADPPSGTETYEQYF. CDR3 bases: TGTGCTAGTGCCGACCCCCCCTCCGGGACAGAGACTTACGAGCAGTACTTC.

This clonotype has at least ten counts. The chain couples TRBV29-1 to TRBJ2-7; 10 positions agree with TRBD2. Germline V gene lookup returns CDR1 SQVTM and CDR2 ANQGSEA. The length of the CDR3 is 18 residues. Trimming took 6 bases from V and 5 from J; bases not matched to a gene: 22. CDR3 coding DNA: TGCAGCGTGGATTACGGAGAAATTAGCGGGAGGCCCGGGGACGAGCAGTACTTC. Its translation is CSVDYGEISGRPGDEQYF.

As for this clonotype: This may stem from a read error, because a much larger clone lies one nucleotide away. The chain's CDR3 is CASTRGGISYERYF. The CDR3 coding sequence is TGTGCCAGCACCAGGGGTGGCATTTCCTACGAGCGGTACTTC. The chain couples TRBV6-2 or TRBV6-3 to TRBJ2-7, with TRBD1 as a possible D gene (6 bases). This CDR3 has 14 amino acids. Germline V gene data show CDR1 as MNHEY and CDR2 as SVGEGT.

The CDR3 DNA follows: TGTGCCAGCAGTTTAGTGGACCCCCGGACAGGGGAGCTGTTTTTT. Translated, it gives CASSLVDPRTGELFF. V gene TRBV12-3 or TRBV12-4 combines with J gene TRBJ2-2; D possibly corresponds to TRBD1 (5 bases). The V end was cut by 1 base, the J end by 8 bases, with 14 bases between. CDR3 length equals 15 residues.